This TCR beta chain was recovered during a study of identical twins. The germline CDR1 and CDR2 sequences are LGHDT and YNNKEL (reference sequence). The CDR3 has 13 amino acids. Trimming stripped 0 bases from V and 5 bases from J, with 8 bases between. As regards this clonotype: As yet, its antigen is unknown.

TCRdb re-called the 5' RACE reads with MiXCR, one entry per CDR3 protein. The table includes roughly 720,000 distinct CDR3 sequences, roughly 18% detected once. Notes on the study in general: Findings came from cross-sectional statistics, without long-term follow-up of donors. Possibly, invariant MAIT and iNKT cells partly confounded zero-insertion analyses.

These same data were also listed under a study on T cells expressing NK-cell markers. This second report adds: In sorted CD3+CD56+NKG2C+, CD3+CD56+NKG2C- and CD3+CD56-NKG2C+ T cells, TCR beta repertoires were obtained. Dominance of the CD3+CD56-NKG2C+ fraction by these clonotypes also held in several donors.

The source of this sequence is a woman aged 18-29 years in good health. V is TRBV3-1 and J is TRBJ2-7, with a weak D call TRBD1 (5 bases). Sequencing was carried out using PBMCs. The CDR3 region is CASSQEGPDEQYF. In DNA form, the CDR3 reads TGTGCCAGCAGCCAAGAGGGGCCCGACGAGCAGTACTTC.